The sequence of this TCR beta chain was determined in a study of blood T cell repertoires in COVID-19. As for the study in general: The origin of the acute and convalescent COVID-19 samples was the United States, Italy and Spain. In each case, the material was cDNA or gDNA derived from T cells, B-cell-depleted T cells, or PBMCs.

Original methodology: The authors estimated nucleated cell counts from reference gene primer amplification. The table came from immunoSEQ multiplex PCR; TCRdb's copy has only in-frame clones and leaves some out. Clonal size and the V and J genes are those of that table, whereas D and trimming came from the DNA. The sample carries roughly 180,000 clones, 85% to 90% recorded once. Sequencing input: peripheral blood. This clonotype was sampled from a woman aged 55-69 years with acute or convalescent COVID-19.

For the CDR3, the DNA is TGTGCCAGCAGTGAAACTACTCAGCCCCAGCATTTT. Its protein product is CASSETTQPQHF. The chain couples TRBV6-1 to TRBJ1-5; D gene unclear. There are 12 residues in the CDR3. The germline V and J ends were trimmed by 2 bases and 6 bases, with 5 bases remaining between them. The germline gives CDR1 MNHNS, CDR2 SASEGT.